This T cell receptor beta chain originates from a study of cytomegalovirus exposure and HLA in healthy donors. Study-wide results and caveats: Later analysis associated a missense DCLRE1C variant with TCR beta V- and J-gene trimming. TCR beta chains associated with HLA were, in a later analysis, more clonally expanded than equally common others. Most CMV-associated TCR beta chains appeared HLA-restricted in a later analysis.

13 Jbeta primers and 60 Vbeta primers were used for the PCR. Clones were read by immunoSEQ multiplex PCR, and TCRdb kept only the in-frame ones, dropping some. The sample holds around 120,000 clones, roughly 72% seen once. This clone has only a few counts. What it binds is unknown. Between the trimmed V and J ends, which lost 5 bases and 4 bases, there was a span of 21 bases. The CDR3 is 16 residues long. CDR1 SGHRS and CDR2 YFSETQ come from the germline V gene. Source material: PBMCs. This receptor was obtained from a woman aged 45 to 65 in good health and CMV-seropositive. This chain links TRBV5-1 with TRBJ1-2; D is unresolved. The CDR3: CASSSNPGGSFYGYTF. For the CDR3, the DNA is TGCGCCAGCAGTTCCAACCCAGGAGGTTCCTTCTATGGCTACACCTTC.